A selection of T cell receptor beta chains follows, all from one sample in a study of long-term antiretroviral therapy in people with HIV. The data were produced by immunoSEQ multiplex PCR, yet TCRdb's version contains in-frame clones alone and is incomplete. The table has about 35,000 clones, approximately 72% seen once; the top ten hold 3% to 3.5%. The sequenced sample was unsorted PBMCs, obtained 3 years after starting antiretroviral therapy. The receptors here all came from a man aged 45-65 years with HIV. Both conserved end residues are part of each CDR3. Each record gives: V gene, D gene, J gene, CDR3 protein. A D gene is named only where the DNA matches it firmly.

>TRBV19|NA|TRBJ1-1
CASSRRQENTEAFF
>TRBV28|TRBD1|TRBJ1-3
CASSLLGTGGNTIYF
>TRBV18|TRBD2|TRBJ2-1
CASSPGLAGSDEQFF
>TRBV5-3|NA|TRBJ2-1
CARSLATGSSYNEQFF
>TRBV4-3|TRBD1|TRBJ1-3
CASSQVLQGARGNTIYF
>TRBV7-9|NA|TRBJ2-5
CASSSRGGHGEETQYF
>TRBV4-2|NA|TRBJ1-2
CASSQVGDYGYTF
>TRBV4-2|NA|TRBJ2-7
CASSQEAPRGEQYF
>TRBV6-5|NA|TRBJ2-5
CASIRGETQYF
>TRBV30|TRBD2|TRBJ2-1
CACTKGTAGGSYNEQFF
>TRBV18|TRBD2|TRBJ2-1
CASSPTSGAYNEQFF
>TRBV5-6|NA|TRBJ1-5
CASSLIRANQPQHF
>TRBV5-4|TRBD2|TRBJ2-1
CASSPRTSGGANEQFF
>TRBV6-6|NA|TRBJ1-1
CASTLKGAKTEAFF
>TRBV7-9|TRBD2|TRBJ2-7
CASSLERGDLYEQYF
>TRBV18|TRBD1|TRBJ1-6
CASSPLRQGSSYNSPLHF
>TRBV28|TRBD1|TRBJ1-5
CASSLRDRGGQPQHF
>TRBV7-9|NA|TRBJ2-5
CASSLRLGLKETQYF
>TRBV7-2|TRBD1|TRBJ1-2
CASSKTPGQGSYGYTF
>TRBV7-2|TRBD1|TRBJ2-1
CASSLARTGLNEQFF
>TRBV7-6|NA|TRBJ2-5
CASSRMWGLQETQYF
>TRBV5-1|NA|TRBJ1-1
CASSLEGPEAFF
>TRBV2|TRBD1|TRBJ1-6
CASSEEQGARSPLHF
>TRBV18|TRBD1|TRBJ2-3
CASSPRRTGADTQYF
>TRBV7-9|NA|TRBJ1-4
CASSLGQGRAANEKLFF
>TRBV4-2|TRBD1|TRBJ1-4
CASSQDRTGGEKLFF
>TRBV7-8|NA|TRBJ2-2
CASSLRGHDTGELFF
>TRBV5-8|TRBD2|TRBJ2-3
CASSWGLNKDTQYF
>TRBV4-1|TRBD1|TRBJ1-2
CASSHTAGTGGGYTF
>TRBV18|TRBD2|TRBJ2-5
CASSPPSGARETQYF
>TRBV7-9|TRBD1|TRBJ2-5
CASSLEGGTGAQYF
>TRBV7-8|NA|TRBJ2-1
CASSLGYYNEQFF
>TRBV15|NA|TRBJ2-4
CATSRGPMGAKNIQYF
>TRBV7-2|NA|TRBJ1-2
CASSPRQENYGYTF
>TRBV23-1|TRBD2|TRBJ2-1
CASSQLNSGRSDEQFF
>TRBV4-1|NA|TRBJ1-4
CASSQDQNAAINEKLFF
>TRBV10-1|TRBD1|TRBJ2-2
CASRDRGDTGELFF
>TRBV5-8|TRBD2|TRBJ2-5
CASSPGLVVSETQYF
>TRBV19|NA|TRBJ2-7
CASRYDFTSYEQYF
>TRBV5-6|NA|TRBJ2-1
CASSGAKGSYNEQFF
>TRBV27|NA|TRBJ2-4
CASSRLAKNIQYF
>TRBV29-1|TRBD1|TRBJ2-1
CSASGDRDYNEQFF
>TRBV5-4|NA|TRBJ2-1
CASSLDEREQFF
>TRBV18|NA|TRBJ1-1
CASSPTRYDRLYTEAFF
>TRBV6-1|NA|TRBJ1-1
CASSLGQLNTEAFF
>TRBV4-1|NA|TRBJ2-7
CASSQDSPGTLSYEQYF
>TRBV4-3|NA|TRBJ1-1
CASSRPGTGNTEAFF
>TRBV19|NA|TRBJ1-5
CASRGKRASSNQPQHF
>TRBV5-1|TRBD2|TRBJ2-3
CASSFGGRTDTQYF
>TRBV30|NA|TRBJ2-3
CAWAQRERDTQYF
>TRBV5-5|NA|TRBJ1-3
CASSWTDWNSGNTIYF
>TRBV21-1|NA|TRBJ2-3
CASSSLELAGLTDTQYF
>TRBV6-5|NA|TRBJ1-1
CASSYSQGETEAFF
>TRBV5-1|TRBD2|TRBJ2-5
CASSLAGNQETQYF
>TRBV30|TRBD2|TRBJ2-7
CAWGGTSGPYEQYF